Listed here are 30 T cell receptor beta chains from one sample, sequenced in a study of T cell responses to AZD1222 COVID-19 vaccine. Libraries were prepared by immunoSEQ multiplex PCR; TCRdb keeps only in-frame clonotypes and omits some of them. Here the sample spans around 110,000 clones, about 86% being singletons. The sample was peripheral blood, taken on day 0 of AZD1222 vaccination. Receptor source: an adult in good health.

V usage is TRBV5-1 and J usage is TRBJ1-1; D is possibly TRBD1 (6 bases). CDR1 is SGHRS, CDR2 YFSETQ, per germline. The V and J ends lost 2 bases and 0 bases respectively, with 23 bases between them. CDR3 length: 19 residues. This chain's CDR3 is CASSLGQRADSFMNTEAFF. The DNA for the CDR3 is TGCGCCAGCAGCTTAGGACAGCGGGCCGACTCATTTATGAACACTGAAGCTTTCTTT.

The V gene is TRBV5-1, the J gene TRBJ2-2; no reliable D call. The CDR3 has 15 amino acids. Per the germline V gene, CDR1 is SGHRS and CDR2 is YFSETQ. The germline V and J ends were trimmed by 1 base and 2 bases, with 9 bases remaining between them. The CDR3 loop reads CASSLKADNTGELFF. The CDR3 coding sequence is TGCGCCAGCAGCTTGAAGGCAGACAACACCGGGGAGCTGTTTTTT.

The gene calls are TRBV21-1 and TRBJ1-5; the DNA was not used to check the table's D call, TRBD1. TRBV21-1 is a pseudogene segment. The CDR3 loop spans 17 amino acids. CDR3 residues: CASSKANRDRCNQPQHF. Here the CDR3 DNA reads TGTGCCAGCAGCAAAGCCAACCGGGACAGATGCAATCAGCCCCAGCATTTT.

The chain is built from TRBV5-3 and TRBJ1-3, with D unresolved. TRBV5-3 is filed as an ORF, its function uncertain. This CDR3 has 14 residues. Trimming shortened V by 2 bases and J by 4 bases, and 10 bases separated the two germline ends. CDR3 region: CARSFDRVGNTIYF. The CDR3 nucleotides read TGTGCCAGAAGCTTTGACCGCGTCGGAAACACCATATATTTT.

V is TRBV15 and J is TRBJ1-2; 9 nucleotides align to TRBD1. Germline V gene lookup returns CDR1 LNHNV and CDR2 YYDKDF (reference sequence). The V and J ends lost 2 bases and 4 bases, in that order; junction bases with no gene match: 5. This CDR3 contains 15 residues. CDR3 sequence (DNA): TGTGCCACCAGCAGATCGGGACAGGGAGCCTATGGCTACACCTTC. Its translation: CATSRSGQGAYGYTF.

The chain is built from TRBV18 and TRBJ1-3; D possibly corresponds to TRBD1 (6 bases). The germline gives CDR1 KGHSH, CDR2 LQKENI. This CDR3 has 14 residues. Trimming shortened V by 3 bases and J by 4 bases, and 10 bases separated the two germline ends. The CDR3 sequence is CASSPRGQGNTIYF. The CDR3 region has the DNA TGTGCCAGCTCACCTCGCGGACAGGGAAACACCATATATTTT.

V is TRBV7-2 and J is TRBJ2-3, with D perhaps given as TRBD1 or TRBD2 (5 bases each). The germline V and J ends were trimmed by 4 bases and 5 bases, with 16 bases remaining between them. This CDR3 contains 15 residues. Germline values: CDR1 SGHTA, CDR2 FQGNSA. CDR3 amino acids: CASSSTGAAGDTQYF. In nucleotides, the CDR3 is TGTGCCAGCAGCTCGACCGGGGCCGCGGGAGATACGCAGTATTTT.

The V and J genes are TRBV5-1 and TRBJ1-1; 7 bases fit TRBD1. CDR3 size: 16 residues. Germline trimming cut 4 bases from V and 0 bases from J; bases unmatched to any gene: 9. The V gene's germline CDR1 is SGHRS and CDR2 YFSETQ. The CDR3 protein is CASSATGNRMNTEAFF. The CDR3 DNA is TGCGCCAGCAGCGCGACAGGGAACCGAATGAACACTGAAGCTTTCTTT.

This chain links TRBV5-1 with TRBJ1-1; TRBD1 is a possible D gene (6 bases). V was trimmed by 1 base and J by 4 bases, leaving 11 bases between them. CDR1 and CDR2 from the germline V gene are SGHRS and YFSETQ. This CDR3 spans 14 amino acids. CDR3 sequence reads: CASSLPGDVTEAFF. The CDR3 DNA reads TGCGCCAGCAGCTTGCCAGGGGACGTCACTGAAGCTTTCTTT.

Concerning this clone: One junction end does not reproduce the germline sequence, and a read error may be involved. The rearrangement joins TRBV28 to TRBJ1-1; 7 bases are a match to TRBD1. The CDR3 runs to 14 residues. Germline V gene sequence: CDR1 MDHEN, CDR2 SYDVKM. The CDR3 here is CASSRDRVKTEAFF. The CDR3 DNA follows: TGTGCCAGCAGTCGTGACAGGGTGAAGACTGAAGCTTTCTTT.

V and J are TRBV5-4 and TRBJ2-7, with TRBD1 matching over 9 bases. Germline loops: CDR1 SGHNT, CDR2 YYREEE (reference sequence). The CDR3 runs 13 residues. V gave up 4 bases and J gave up 6 bases; unmatched junction bases: 5. This CDR3 is CASSRDREGEQYF. The CDR3, as DNA: TGTGCCAGCAGCCGGGACAGGGAAGGCGAGCAGTACTTC.

V and J are TRBV10-3 and TRBJ2-5; 13 positions match TRBD2. Trimming removed 6 bases from V and 1 base from J; junction bases left unmatched: 11. The CDR3 length is 18 residues. Germline CDR1 is ENHRY and CDR2 is SYGVKD. The CDR3 loop reads CAIRTGLAGEALQETQYF. The CDR3 DNA is TGTGCCATCAGGACAGGACTAGCGGGAGAAGCCCTCCAAGAGACCCAGTACTTC.

The chain joins TRBV19 to TRBJ1-2, with D possibly matching TRBD1 (5 bases). V was clipped by 5 bases and J by 4 bases, with 17 bases between them. Germline lookup yields CDR1 LNHDA and CDR2 SQIVND (reference sequence). This CDR3 has 15 amino acids. In nucleotides, the CDR3 is TGTGCCAGTAGTGGACACCAAGCAGAGGGCTATGGCTACACCTTC. It codes for CASSGHQAEGYGYTF.

The chain carries TRBV16 and TRBJ1-1; D gene ambiguous. CDR3 length: 14 residues. Germline V gene data show CDR1 as KGHSY and CDR2 as FQNENV. Trimming removed 4 bases at V and 6 bases at J, with 15 bases between. The CDR3 reads CASSPMDWRAEAFF. DNA for the CDR3: TGTGCCAGCAGCCCCATGGATTGGAGGGCTGAAGCTTTCTTT.

V gene TRBV24-1 combines with J gene TRBJ2-2; 10 positions match TRBD1. This CDR3 contains 16 residues. The trim removed 2 bases at V and 6 bases at J, leaving 5 bases unmatched. Germline V CDR1 and CDR2: KGHDR, SFDVKD. The CDR3 loop reads CATSDSGTGVPGELFF. The CDR3 DNA reads as TGTGCCACCAGTGATTCAGGGACAGGGGTCCCCGGGGAGCTGTTTTTT.

V and J are TRBV5-1 and TRBJ1-2, with TRBD1 matching 7 bases. This CDR3 has 14 amino acids. V gave up 4 bases and J gave up 6 bases; unmatched junction bases: 9. Germline assignment: CDR1 SGHRS and CDR2 YFSETQ. Written as DNA, the CDR3 is TGCGCCAGCAGCCTAAACTATGACAGGGATGGCTACACCTTC. Encoded protein: CASSLNYDRDGYTF.

This chain uses TRBV19 with TRBJ2-7; tentatively, D is TRBD2 (5 bases). The V end was cut by 3 bases, the J end by 7 bases, with 10 bases between. Germline CDR1 and CDR2: LNHDA and SQIVND (reference sequence). The CDR3 length is 12 residues. The CDR3 here is CASSMMGDEQYF. In DNA form, the CDR3 reads TGTGCCAGTAGTATGATGGGAGATGAGCAGTACTTC.

This clone was seen a single time. The chain combines TRBV7-3 with TRBJ2-2, with TRBD1 matching over 10 bases. The ends lost 2 bases at V and 6 bases at J; junction bases unmatched: 12. The CDR3 totals 18 residues. Per germline, CDR1 SGHTA and CDR2 FQGTGA. The CDR3 nucleotides read TGTGCCAGCAGCTTACGTGGTGCGGGACAGGGGAGGGCCGGGGAGCTGTTTTTT. It translates to CASSLRGAGQGRAGELFF. Drawing the rest from reference TRBV7-3 and TRBJ2-2, the complete variable domain is GAGVSQTPSNKVTEKGKYVELRCDPISGHTALYWYRQSLGQGPEFLIYFQGTGAADDSGLPNDRFFAVRPEGSVSTLKIQRTERGDSAVYLCASSLRGAGQGRAGELFFGEGSRLTVL.

The chain links TRBV28 to TRBJ2-3, with a tentative D call TRBD2 (7 bases). Germline V gives CDR1 MDHEN, CDR2 SYDVKM. V was clipped by 3 bases and J by 4 bases, with 14 bases between them. The CDR3 extends over 15 amino acids. The CDR3, as DNA: TGTGCCAGCAGTTTTTTGCGGGGGCTGGCAGATACGCAGTATTTT. It translates to CASSFLRGLADTQYF.

J is TRBJ1-6 and V is TRBV27; no clear D gene. Germline V CDR1 and CDR2: MNHEY, SMNVEV (reference sequence). This CDR3 comprises 12 residues. Trimming removed 2 bases from V and 8 bases from J, with 4 bases in between. This chain's CDR3 is CASSLRHSPLHF. CDR3 bases: TGTGCCAGCAGTTTAAGGCATTCACCCCTCCACTTT.

The chain carries TRBV7-9 and TRBJ2-5; D is undetermined. V lost 2 bases to trimming and J lost 5 bases, with 12 bases between them. The CDR3 consists of 14 residues. Germline assignment: CDR1 SEHNR and CDR2 FQNEAQ (reference sequence). In nucleotides, the CDR3 is TGTGCCAGCAGCTTACTCAGTAACTGGGAGACCCAGTACTTC. Its translation is CASSLLSNWETQYF.

The chain has TRBV28 and TRBJ2-1; 8 bases fit TRBD2. V lost 2 bases and J lost 4; bases outside the gene matches: 4. The CDR3 has 15 amino acids. Germline lookup yields CDR1 MDHEN and CDR2 SYDVKM. In nucleotides, the CDR3 is TGTGCCAGCAGTTTAGGGACTAGTCTATACAATGAGCAGTTCTTC. Protein: CASSLGTSLYNEQFF.

The CDR3 region has the DNA TGTGCCAGCAGTTACTCGTGGGGGAGCAATCAGCCCCAGCATTTT. Its protein product is CASSYSWGSNQPQHF. The chain couples TRBV6-5 to TRBJ1-5; D is perhaps TRBD1 (5 bases). V gave up 0 bases and J gave up 1 base, with 7 bases separating them. The CDR3 has 15 residues. Germline lookup yields CDR1 MNHEY and CDR2 SVGAGI.

The chain has TRBV2 and TRBJ2-7; TRBD1 matches 8 bases. Germline CDR1 reads SNHLY; CDR2 reads FYNNEI. This CDR3 contains 15 residues. V lost 6 bases and J lost 1; bases outside the gene matches: 8. The CDR3 DNA sequence: TGTGCCAGCAGGTGGGACAGGCCTTTTTCCTACGAGCAGTACTTC. Its protein is CASRWDRPFSYEQYF. The variable domain in full, with the rest retrieved from reference TRBV2 and TRBJ2-7, is EPEVTQTPSHQVTQMGQEVILRCVPISNHLYFYWYRQILGQKVEFLVSFYNNEISEKSEIFDDQFSVERPDGSNFTLKIRSTKLEDSAMYFCASRWDRPFSYEQYFGPGTRLTVT.

This sequence joins TRBV15 and TRBJ1-4; D remains ambiguous. Per the germline V gene, CDR1 is LNHNV and CDR2 is YYDKDF (reference sequence). Trimming pared 5 bases from V and 9 bases from J, leaving 19 bases between. This CDR3 has 15 residues. CDR3 DNA sequence: TGTGCCACCAGCGGACCGGAGGCTCTTCATCAAAAACTGTTTTTT. Amino acids: CATSGPEALHQKLFF. The whole variable domain, remainder taken from reference TRBV15 and TRBJ1-4, is DAMVIQNPRYQVTQFGKPVTLSCSQTLNHNVMYWYQQKSSQAPKLLFHYYDKDFNNEADTPDNFQSRRPNTSFCFLDIRSPGLGDTAMYLCATSGPEALHQKLFFGSGTQLSVL.

This clone was recorded once. V usage is TRBV5-6 and J usage is TRBJ1-3; no firm D call. Germline CDR1 reads SGHDT; CDR2 reads YYEEEE. V lost 4 bases and J lost 2, with 10 bases in between. This CDR3 is 14 amino acids long. CDR3 nucleotides: TGTGCCAGCAGCACTCAGGCCGCTGGAAACACCATATATTTT. This gives the protein CASSTQAAGNTIYF.

The chain joins TRBV7-6 to TRBJ1-2, with D unresolved. Trimming removed 3 bases from V and 2 bases from J, with 13 bases in between. This CDR3 contains 15 residues. Germline V gene lookup returns CDR1 SGHVS and CDR2 FNYEAQ. DNA of the CDR3: TGTGCCAGCAGCTTCGTACAAAACATCAACTATGGCTACACCTTC. This encodes CASSFVQNINYGYTF. Together with reference TRBV7-6 and TRBJ1-2, the CDR3 gives the full variable domain: GAGVSQSPRYKVTKRGQDVALRCDPISGHVSLYWYRQALGQGPEFLTYFNYEAQQDKSGLPNDRFSAERPEGSISTLTIQRTEQRDSAMYRCASSFVQNINYGYTFGSGTRLTVV.

The chain uses TRBV19 and TRBJ2-1, with a tentative D call TRBD2 (6 bases). The CDR3 is made up of 15 amino acids. V lost 4 bases, J lost 0 bases, and 10 bases lay in between. Germline assignment: CDR1 LNHDA and CDR2 SQIVND (reference sequence). CDR3 bases: TGTGCCAGTAGTAGTGGGACTTTCTCCTACAATGAGCAGTTCTTC. Translation: CASSSGTFSYNEQFF.

This clone was seen a single time. The genes are TRBV5-5 and TRBJ2-7; a weak D match, TRBD1 (5 bases). CDR1 SGHKS and CDR2 YYEKEE come from the germline V gene (reference sequence). The CDR3 is 15 amino acids. Trimming cost V 3 bases and J 2 bases, with 15 bases left between them. The DNA of the CDR3 is TGTGCCAGCAGCTACGGGCAGGGTAGTGCCTACGAGCAGTACTTC. This gives the protein CASSYGQGSAYEQYF. The full variable domain, in which reference TRBV5-5 and TRBJ2-7 provide the parts outside the CDR3, is DAGVTQSPTHLIKTRGQQVTLRCSPISGHKSVSWYQQVLGQGPQFIFQYYEKEERGRGNFPDRFSARQFPNYSSELNVNALLLGDSALYLCASSYGQGSAYEQYFGPGTRLTVT.

V usage is TRBV4-3 and J usage is TRBJ2-2; 11 nucleotides agree with TRBD1. The CDR3 sequence is 16 residues long. Per the germline V gene, CDR1 is LGHNA and CDR2 is YSLEER. V lost 2 bases and J lost 5; bases outside the gene matches: 4. Here the CDR3 DNA reads TGCGCCAGCAGCCAACGGACAGGGGGCGGTACCGGGGAGCTGTTTTTT. Encoded protein: CASSQRTGGGTGELFF.